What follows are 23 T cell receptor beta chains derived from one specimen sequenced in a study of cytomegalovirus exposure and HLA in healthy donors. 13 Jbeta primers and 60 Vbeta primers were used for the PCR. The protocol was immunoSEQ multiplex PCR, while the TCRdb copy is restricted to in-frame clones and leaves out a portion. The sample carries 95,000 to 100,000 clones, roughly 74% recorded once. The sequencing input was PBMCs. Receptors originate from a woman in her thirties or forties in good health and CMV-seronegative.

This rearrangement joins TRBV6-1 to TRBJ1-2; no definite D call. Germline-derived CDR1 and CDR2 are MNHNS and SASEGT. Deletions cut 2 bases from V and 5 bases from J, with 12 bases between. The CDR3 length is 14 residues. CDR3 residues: CASSENEDSYGYTF. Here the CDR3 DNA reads TGTGCCAGCAGTGAAAACGAGGATAGTTATGGCTACACCTTC.

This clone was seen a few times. DNA of the CDR3: TGTGCCAGCAGTCCTAGCGGAGGGGGACTGGAAGAGACCCAGTACTTC. It yields the protein CASSPSGGGLEETQYF. This chain connects TRBV9 to TRBJ2-5, with D tentatively TRBD2 (7 bases). The germline gives CDR1 SGDLS, CDR2 YYNGEE. The CDR3 is 16 amino acids. V lost 5 bases to trimming and J lost 3 bases, with 20 bases between them.

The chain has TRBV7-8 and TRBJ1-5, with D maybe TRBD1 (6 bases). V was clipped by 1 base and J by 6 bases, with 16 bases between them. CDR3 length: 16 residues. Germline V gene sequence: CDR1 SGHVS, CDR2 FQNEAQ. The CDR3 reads CASSLVGRGASQPQHF. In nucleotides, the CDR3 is TGTGCCAGCAGCTTAGTGGGGCGGGGGGCTAGTCAGCCCCAGCATTTT.

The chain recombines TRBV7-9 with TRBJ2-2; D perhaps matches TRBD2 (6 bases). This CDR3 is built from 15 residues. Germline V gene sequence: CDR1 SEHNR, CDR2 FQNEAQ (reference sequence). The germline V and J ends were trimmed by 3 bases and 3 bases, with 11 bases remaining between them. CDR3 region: CASSLTTSHTGELFF. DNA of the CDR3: TGTGCCAGCAGCTTGACGACTAGTCACACCGGGGAGCTGTTTTTT.

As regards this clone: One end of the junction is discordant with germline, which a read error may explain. CDR3 sequence reads: CASSPGQGWNNEQFF. The CDR3, as DNA: TGTGCTAGCAGCCCTGGACAGGGGTGGAACAATGAGCAGTTCTTC. J is TRBJ2-1 and V is TRBV7-7, with 9 bases fitting TRBD1. Germline CDR1 reads SSHAT; CDR2 reads FNYEAQ (reference sequence). The CDR3 is 15 amino acids.

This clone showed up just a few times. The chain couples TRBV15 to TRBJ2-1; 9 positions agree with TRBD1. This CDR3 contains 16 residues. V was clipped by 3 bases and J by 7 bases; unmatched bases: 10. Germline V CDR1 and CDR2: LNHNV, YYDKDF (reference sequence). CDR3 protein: CATSRAGTGTGNEQFF. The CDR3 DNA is TGTGCCACCAGCAGGGCCGGGACAGGGACCGGGAATGAGCAGTTCTTC.

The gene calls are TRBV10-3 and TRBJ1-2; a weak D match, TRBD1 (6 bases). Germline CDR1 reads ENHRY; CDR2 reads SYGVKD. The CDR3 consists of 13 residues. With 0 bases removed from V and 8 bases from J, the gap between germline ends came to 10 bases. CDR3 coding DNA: TGTGCCATCAGTGAGTCGGTGCAGGGGGGCTACACCTTC. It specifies CAISESVQGGYTF.

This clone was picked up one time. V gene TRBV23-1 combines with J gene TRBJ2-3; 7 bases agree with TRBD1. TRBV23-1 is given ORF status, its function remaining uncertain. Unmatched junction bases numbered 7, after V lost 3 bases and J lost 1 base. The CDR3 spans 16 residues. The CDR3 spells CASSQSTGSCTDTQYF. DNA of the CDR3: TGCGCCAGCAGTCAGTCGACAGGGAGTTGCACAGATACGCAGTATTTT.

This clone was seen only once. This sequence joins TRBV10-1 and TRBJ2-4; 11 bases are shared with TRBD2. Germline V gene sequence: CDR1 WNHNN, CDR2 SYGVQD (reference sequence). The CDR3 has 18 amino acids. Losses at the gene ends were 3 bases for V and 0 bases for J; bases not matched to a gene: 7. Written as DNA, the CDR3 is TGCGCCAGCAGTGAAACTAGCGGGGGCCAATTAGCCAAAAACATTCAGTACTTC. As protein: CASSETSGGQLAKNIQYF.

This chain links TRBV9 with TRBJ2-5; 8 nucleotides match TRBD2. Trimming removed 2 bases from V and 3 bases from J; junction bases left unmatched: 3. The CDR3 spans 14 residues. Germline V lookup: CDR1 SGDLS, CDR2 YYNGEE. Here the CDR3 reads CASSVSGNEETQYF. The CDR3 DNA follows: TGTGCCAGCAGCGTTAGCGGGAACGAAGAGACCCAGTACTTC.

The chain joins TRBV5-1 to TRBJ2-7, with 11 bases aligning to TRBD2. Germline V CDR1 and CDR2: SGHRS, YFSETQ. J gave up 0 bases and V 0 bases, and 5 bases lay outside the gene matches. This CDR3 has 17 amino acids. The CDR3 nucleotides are TGCGCCAGCAGCTTGGCATTTAGCGGGAGGGGCTCCTACGAGCAGTACTTC. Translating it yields CASSLAFSGRGSYEQYF.

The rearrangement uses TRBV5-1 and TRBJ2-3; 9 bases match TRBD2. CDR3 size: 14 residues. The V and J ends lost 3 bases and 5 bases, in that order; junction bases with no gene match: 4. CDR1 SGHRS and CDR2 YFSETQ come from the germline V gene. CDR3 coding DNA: TGCGCCAGCAGCTCCGGCGGGGGGGGAGATACGCAGTATTTT. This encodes CASSSGGGGDTQYF.

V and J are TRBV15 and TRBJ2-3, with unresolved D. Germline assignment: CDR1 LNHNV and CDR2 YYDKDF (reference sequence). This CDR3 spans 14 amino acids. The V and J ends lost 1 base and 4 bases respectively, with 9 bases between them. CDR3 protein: CATSRGAAPDTQYF. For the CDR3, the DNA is TGTGCCACCAGCAGAGGGGCCGCCCCAGATACGCAGTATTTT.

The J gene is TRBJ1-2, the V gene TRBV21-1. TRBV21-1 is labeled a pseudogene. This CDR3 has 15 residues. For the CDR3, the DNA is TGTGCCAGCAGCAACGAGGGAGGAGCTAACTATGGCTACACCTTC. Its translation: CASSNEGGANYGYTF.

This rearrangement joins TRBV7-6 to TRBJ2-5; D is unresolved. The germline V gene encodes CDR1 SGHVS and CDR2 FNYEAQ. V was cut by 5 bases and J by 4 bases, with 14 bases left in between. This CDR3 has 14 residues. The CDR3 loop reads CASSPRVSRETQYF. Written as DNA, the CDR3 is TGTGCCAGCAGCCCTAGAGTTAGCCGAGAGACCCAGTACTTC.

In DNA, the CDR3 is TGCAGCATCCCCACTCCGGGACAGGGAGACTATGGCTACACCTTC. It encodes CSIPTPGQGDYGYTF. The genes are TRBV29-1 and TRBJ1-2; TRBD1 matches 9 bases. From germline, CDR1 is SQVTM and CDR2 ANQGSEA. The ends lost 8 bases at V and 3 bases at J; junction bases unmatched: 13. This CDR3 contains 15 residues.

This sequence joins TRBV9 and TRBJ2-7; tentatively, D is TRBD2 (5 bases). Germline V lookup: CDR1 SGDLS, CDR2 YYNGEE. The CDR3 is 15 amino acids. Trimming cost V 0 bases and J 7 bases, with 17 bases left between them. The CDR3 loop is CASSVGTIPTGEQYF. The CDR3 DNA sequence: TGTGCCAGCAGCGTAGGGACCATCCCCACGGGGGAGCAGTACTTC.

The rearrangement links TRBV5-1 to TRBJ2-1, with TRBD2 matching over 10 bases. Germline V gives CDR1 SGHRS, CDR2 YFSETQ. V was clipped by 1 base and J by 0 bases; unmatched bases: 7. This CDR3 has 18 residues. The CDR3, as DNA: TGCGCCAGCAGCTTGTTACTAGCGGGGCTAAGCTCCTACAATGAGCAGTTCTTC. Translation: CASSLLLAGLSSYNEQFF.

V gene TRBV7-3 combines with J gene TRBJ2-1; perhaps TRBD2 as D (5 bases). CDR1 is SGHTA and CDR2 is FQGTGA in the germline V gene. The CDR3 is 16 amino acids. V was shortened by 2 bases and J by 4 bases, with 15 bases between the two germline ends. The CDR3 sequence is CASSLGGGPSYNEQFF. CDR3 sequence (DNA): TGTGCCAGCAGCTTAGGTGGCGGGCCCTCTTACAATGAGCAGTTCTTC. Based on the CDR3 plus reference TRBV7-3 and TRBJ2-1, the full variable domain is GAGVSQTPSNKVTEKGKYVELRCDPISGHTALYWYRQSLGQGPEFLIYFQGTGAADDSGLPNDRFFAVRPEGSVSTLKIQRTERGDSAVYLCASSLGGGPSYNEQFFGPGTRLTVL.

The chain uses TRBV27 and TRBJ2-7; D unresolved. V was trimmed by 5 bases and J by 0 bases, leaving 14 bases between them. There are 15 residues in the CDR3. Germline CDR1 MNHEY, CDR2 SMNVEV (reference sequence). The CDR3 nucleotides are TGTGCCAGCAGTCCCCTTTACCTAAGCTCCTACGAGCAGTACTTC. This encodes CASSPLYLSSYEQYF.

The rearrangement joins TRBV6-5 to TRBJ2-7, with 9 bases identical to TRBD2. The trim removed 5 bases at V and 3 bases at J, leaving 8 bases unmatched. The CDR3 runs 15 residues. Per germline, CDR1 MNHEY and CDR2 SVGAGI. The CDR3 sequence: CASSLGRGGYYEQYF. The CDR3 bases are TGTGCCAGCAGTCTAGGGCGGGGGGGGTACTACGAGCAGTACTTC.

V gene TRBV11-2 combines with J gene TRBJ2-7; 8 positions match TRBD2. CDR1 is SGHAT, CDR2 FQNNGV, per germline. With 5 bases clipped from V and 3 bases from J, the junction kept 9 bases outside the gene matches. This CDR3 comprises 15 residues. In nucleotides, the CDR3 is TGTGCCAGCAGCCCGGGAGGGAGGGCCTTCTACGAGCAGTACTTC. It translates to CASSPGGRAFYEQYF.

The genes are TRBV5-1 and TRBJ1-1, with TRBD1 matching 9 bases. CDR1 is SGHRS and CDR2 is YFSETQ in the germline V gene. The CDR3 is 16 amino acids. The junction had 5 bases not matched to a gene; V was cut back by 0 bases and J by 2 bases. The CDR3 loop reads CASSLAGQGTNTEAFF. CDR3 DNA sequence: TGCGCCAGCAGCTTGGCCGGACAGGGGACCAACACTGAAGCTTTCTTT.